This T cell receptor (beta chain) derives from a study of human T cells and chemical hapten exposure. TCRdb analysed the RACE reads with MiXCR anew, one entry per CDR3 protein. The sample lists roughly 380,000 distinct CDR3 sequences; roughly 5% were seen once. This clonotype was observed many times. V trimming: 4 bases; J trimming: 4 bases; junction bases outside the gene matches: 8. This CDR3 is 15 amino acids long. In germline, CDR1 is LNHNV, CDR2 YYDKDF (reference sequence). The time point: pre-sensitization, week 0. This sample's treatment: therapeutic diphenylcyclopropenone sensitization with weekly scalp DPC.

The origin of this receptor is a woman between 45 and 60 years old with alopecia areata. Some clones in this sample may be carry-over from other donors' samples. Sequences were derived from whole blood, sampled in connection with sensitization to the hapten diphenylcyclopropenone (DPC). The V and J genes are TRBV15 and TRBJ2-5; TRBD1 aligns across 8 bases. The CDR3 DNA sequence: TGTGCCACCAGCAATCGGACAGGGATTACAGAGACCCAGTACTTC. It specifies CATSNRTGITETQYF.